Shown below are 5 T cell receptor beta chains from a single sample sequenced in a study of T cell clonality in common variable immunodeficiency. Repertoires were generated with immunoSEQ multiplex PCR, while TCRdb's copy carries only in-frame clones and drops some. This record lists more than 65,000 clones, none seen once only, and the top ten clones contain about 0.8%. The sample was peripheral blood mononuclear cells. These receptor sequences come from a person aged 18 to 69 in good health.

There are many counts of this clone. The read terminates 3 residues before the CDR3 end, so the remaining end is supplied by the germline J gene. The chain joins TRBV20-1 to TRBJ2-7; TRBD2 matches 11 bases. J gave up 5 bases and V 5 bases, and 8 bases lay outside the gene matches. Germline values: CDR1 DFQATT, CDR2 SNEGSKA (reference sequence). The CDR3 loop spans 14 amino acids. The CDR3: CSAGGLAGLDEQYF. The CDR3 bases that were read are TGCAGTGCTGGAGGACTAGCGGGTTTGGACGAG.

This clone was recorded at least ten times. The missing CDR3 end, 3 residues past where the read stops, is filled in from the germline J gene. This chain connects TRBV30 to TRBJ2-3; a possible D gene is TRBD1 (5 bases). V was pared by 0 bases and J by 3 bases, with 16 bases between. CDR1 is GTSNPN and CDR2 is SVGIG in the germline V gene (reference sequence). CDR3 length equals 16 residues. This CDR3 reads CAWSVGAGLGTDTQYF. The DNA read from the CDR3 is TGTGCCTGGAGTGTGGGCGCAGGGTTGGGGACAGATACG.

In this sample, this clone turned up many times. Sequencing ends 3 residues short of the CDR3 end; the germline J gene provides the rest. V is TRBV29-1 and J is TRBJ2-3; 7 bases align to TRBD2. Germline CDR1 is SQVTM and CDR2 is ANQGSEA. CDR3 length: 13 residues. V shed 6 bases and J 5 bases; nucleotides not matched to a gene: 8. The part of the CDR3 DNA that was read is TGCAGCGTGGCAGCGGGATTGTTAGATACG. Encoded protein: CSVAAGLLDT. The whole CDR3 protein reads CSVAAGLLDTQYF.

This clone was seen repeatedly, ten times or more. The read ends 3 residues shy of where the CDR3 ends; the end is completed using the germline J gene. The genes are TRBV20-1 and TRBJ2-1; 7 bases match TRBD2. The V gene's germline CDR1 is DFQATT and CDR2 SNEGSKA (reference sequence). V lost 5 bases to trimming and J lost 7 bases; unmatched junction nucleotides: 8. CDR3 length equals 13 residues. The sequenced CDR3 bases are TGCAGTGCTGGAGTAGCGGGTAGGAATGAG. Translated, it gives CSAGVAGRNE. The complete CDR3 reads CSAGVAGRNEQFF.

This clone was seen at least ten times. Read sequence stops 3 residues before the CDR3 end, and the germline J gene provides the missing end. The V gene is TRBV6-2 or TRBV6-3, the J gene TRBJ1-1; 7 nucleotides match TRBD1. V lost 11 bases to trimming and J lost 4 bases; unmatched junction nucleotides: 22. CDR3 length: 17 amino acids. CDR1 is MNHEY, CDR2 SVGEGT, per germline. The covered CDR3 bases are TGTGCCTGCCACGAGGGCAGGGGGTTAAAATTAGGCACTGAA. Protein: CACHEGRGLKLGTE. The whole CDR3 protein reads CACHEGRGLKLGTEAFF.